This record looks at one T cell receptor (beta chain) sequence and its context. Its target is unknown. The diagnostic basis comprised clinical symptoms, serum thyroxine and TRAb, thyroid ultrasound and orbital computed tomography. V lost 2 bases, J lost 4 bases, and 13 bases lay in between. Germline lookup yields CDR1 LNHDA and CDR2 SQIVND (reference sequence). There are 15 residues in the CDR3. TCR beta CDR3 regions were amplified from RNA transcripts. The HTBI primer set drove a first-round RT-PCR of the TCR CDR3. TCRdb redid the calling of the multiplex PCR reads with MiXCR, one entry per CDR3 protein. The sample has about 400,000 distinct CDR3 sequences, roughly 14% seen once. This specimen belongs to a study of T cells in Graves' hyperthyroidism and ophthalmopathy. Regarding the study as a whole: Among clonotypes expanded in thyroid above 0.001, most were also found in blood.

This receptor was identified in a woman under 30 with Graves' hyperthyroidism. The specimen was blood. The chain recombines TRBV19 with TRBJ2-3, with a tentative D call TRBD1 (5 bases). CDR3 residues: CASSISGGAADTQYF. The CDR3 region has the DNA TGTGCCAGTAGTATATCAGGTGGGGCGGCAGATACGCAGTATTTT. Variable domain in full (rest from reference TRBV19 and TRBJ2-3): DGGITQSPKYLFRKEGQNVTLSCEQNLNHDAMYWYRQDPGQGLRLIYYSQIVNDFQKGDIAEGYSVSREKKESFPLTVTSAQKNPTAFYLCASSISGGAADTQYFGPGTRLTVL.